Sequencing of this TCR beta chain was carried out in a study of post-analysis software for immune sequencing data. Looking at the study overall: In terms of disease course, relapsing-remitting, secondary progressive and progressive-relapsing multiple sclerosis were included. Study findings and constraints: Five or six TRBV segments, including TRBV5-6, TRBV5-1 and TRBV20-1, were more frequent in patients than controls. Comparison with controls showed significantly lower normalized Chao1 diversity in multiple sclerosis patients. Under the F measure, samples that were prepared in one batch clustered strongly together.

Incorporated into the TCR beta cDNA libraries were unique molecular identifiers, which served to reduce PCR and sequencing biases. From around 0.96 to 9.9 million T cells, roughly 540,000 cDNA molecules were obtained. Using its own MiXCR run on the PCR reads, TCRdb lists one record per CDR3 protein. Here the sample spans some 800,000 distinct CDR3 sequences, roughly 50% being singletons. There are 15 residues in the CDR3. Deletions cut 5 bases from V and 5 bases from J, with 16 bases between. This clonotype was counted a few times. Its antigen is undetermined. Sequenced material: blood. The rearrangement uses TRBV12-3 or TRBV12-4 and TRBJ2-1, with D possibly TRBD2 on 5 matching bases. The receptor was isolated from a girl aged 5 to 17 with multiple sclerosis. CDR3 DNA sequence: TGTGCCAGCAGTCCACTGCCTCAGCGGAACAATGAGCAGTTCTTC. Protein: CASSPLPQRNNEQFF.